This note documents a single T cell receptor beta chain sequence. The assay was immunoSEQ multiplex PCR, and TCRdb's table has in-frame clones only and misses some. The data hold fewer than 200,000 clones, with 85% to 95% observed a single time. The entry originates in a study of T cell responses to AZD1222 COVID-19 vaccine. The V end lost 6 bases, the J end lost 2 bases, and 13 bases lay between the germline ends. This CDR3 region has 14 residues. Germline lookup yields CDR1 MDHEN and CDR2 SYDVKM. The chain is built from TRBV28 and TRBJ2-5, with D possibly called TRBD1 or TRBD2 (5 bases each). This receptor was taken from an adult who received the MenACWY meningococcal vaccine as a control. The sequenced sample was peripheral blood, obtained 28 days after the second dose of the MenACWY control vaccine. The CDR3 DNA is TGTGCCAGCAGCCGTCGGGGCAGACAAGAGACCCAGTACTTC. Translating it yields CASSRRGRQETQYF. Variable domain in full (rest from reference TRBV28 and TRBJ2-5): DVKVTQSSRYLVKRTGEKVFLECVQDMDHENMFWYRQDPGLGLRLIYFSYDVKMKEKGDIPEGYSVSREKKERFSLILESASTNQTSMYLCASSRRGRQETQYFGPGTRLLVL.